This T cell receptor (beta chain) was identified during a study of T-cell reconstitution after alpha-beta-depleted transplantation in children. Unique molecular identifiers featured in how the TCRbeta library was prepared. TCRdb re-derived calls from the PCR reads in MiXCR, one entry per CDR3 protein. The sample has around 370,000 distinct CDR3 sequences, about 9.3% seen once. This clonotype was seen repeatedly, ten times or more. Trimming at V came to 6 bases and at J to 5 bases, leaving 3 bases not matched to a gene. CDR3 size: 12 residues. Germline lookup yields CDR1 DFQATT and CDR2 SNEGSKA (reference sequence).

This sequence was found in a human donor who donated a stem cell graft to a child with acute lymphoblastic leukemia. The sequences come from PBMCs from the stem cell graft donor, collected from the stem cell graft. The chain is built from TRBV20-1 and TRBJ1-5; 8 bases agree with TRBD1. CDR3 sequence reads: CSADRGDQPQHF. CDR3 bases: TGCAGTGCCGACAGGGGCGATCAGCCCCAGCATTTT.